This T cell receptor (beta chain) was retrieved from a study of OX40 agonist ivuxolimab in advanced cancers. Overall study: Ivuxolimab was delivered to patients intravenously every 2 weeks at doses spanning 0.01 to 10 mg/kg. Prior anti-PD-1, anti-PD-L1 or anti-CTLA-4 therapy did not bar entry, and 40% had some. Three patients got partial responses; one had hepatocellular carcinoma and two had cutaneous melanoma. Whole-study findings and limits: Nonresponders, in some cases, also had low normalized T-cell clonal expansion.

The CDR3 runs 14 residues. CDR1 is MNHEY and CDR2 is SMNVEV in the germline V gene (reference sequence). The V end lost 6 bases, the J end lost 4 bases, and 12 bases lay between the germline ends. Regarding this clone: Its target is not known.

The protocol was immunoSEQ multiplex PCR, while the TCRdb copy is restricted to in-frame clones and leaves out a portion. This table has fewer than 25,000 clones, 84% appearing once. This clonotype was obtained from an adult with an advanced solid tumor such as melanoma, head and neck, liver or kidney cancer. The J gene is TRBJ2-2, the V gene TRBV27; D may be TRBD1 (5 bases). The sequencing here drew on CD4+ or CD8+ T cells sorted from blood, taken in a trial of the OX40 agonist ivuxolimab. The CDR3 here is CASSMGRGTGELFF. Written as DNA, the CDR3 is TGTGCCAGCAGCATGGGTAGGGGCACCGGGGAGCTGTTTTTT.